The T cell receptor (beta chain) under discussion was sequenced for a study of cytomegalovirus exposure and HLA in healthy donors. Study conclusions and caveats: Sequencing artifact likely explains a cluster of highly shared sequence variants.

The junction had 4 bases not matched to a gene; V was cut back by 1 base and J by 6 bases. The CDR3 is 14 amino acids. CDR1 SGHAT and CDR2 FQNNGV come from the germline V gene. A word on this clone: Its antigen is not known.

In the PCR, 60 Vbeta and 13 Jbeta primers were used. The assay was immunoSEQ multiplex PCR, and TCRdb's table has in-frame clones only and misses some. The data contain roughly 100,000 clones, 60% to 85% of them seen just once; the ten biggest clones take up roughly 1.3%. The clonotype was recovered from a man in his forties or fifties in good health and CMV-seronegative. Sequencing was performed on PBMCs. The rearrangement joins TRBV11-2 to TRBJ2-3, with TRBD2 matching over 7 bases. The DNA for the CDR3 is TGTGCCAGCAGCTTAGTGGTGGGAGGGGATACGCAGTATTTT. This gives the protein CASSLVVGGDTQYF.